This TCR beta chain came from a study of blood T cell repertoires in COVID-19 (dated by TCRdb to between 2020 and 2021). The study in broad terms: Samples covering the acute and convalescent phases of COVID-19 were provided by collaborators in the United States, Italy and Spain. Where available, HLA class I and class II types were taken from metadata supplied by the sample provider and were not determined by assay-based typing. Samples came from the ongoing ImmuneRACE study (first 160 participants) plus 1,254 subjects from 6 global collaborators. The material from the prospective study consisted of cDNA or gDNA derived from T cells, B-cell-depleted T cells, or PBMCs. Deeply sampled blood TCRbeta repertoires from subjects exposed to, actively infected with, or recovered from COVID-19 were included in the dataset. The repertoires were released in a freely available public database meant as a resource for research on the immune response to SARS-CoV-2. Sample metadata almost always included a de-identified subject ID, COVID-19 status, age in years and sex. On the study overall, not on this receptor specifically: The quantity of clinical and demographic metadata differed by source and by participant and was supplied without curation.

Samples from volunteer blood donors who had recovered from COVID-19 were contributed by a second Seattle source. Collaborating institutions collected whole blood in K2EDTA tubes following their own protocols. For TCRbeta analysis, collaborator samples were shipped as frozen whole blood, as isolated PBMCs, or as DNA extracted from either sample type. There are a few counts of this clone. Its antigen has not been determined. No much larger clone exists at a distance of one base, and base qualities are not known. The immunoSEQ Assay, a bias-controlled multiplex PCR, was used to amplify TCRbeta CDR3 regions from genomic DNA. The paper's processing steps were these. The number of nucleated cells in each sample was estimated by amplification of reference gene primers within the assay. Sequence reads were collapsed and filtered to measure the absolute abundance of every unique TCRbeta CDR3 rearrangement. For each sample, productive Simpson clonality was calculated by taking the square root of Simpson's diversity index across productive rearrangements. The immuneACCESS repertoire file appears here via TCRdb, limited to in-frame rearrangements. These files lack a portion of the clones; in checked studies, under half of the deficit traces to unresolved V genes, and the cause of the others is not known. The V and J calls and the clone size are those of that table, but D and trimming were determined from the DNA. This sample has roughly 340,000 clones in its table, and about 93% of those were observed once. The ten largest clones take up less than 3.5% of the sample.

The sequence came from a woman between 18 and 29 years old who had recovered from COVID-19. Input material: peripheral blood.

In nucleotides, the sequence is TGTGCCAGCAGTAAATCCGGGACTAGCGACACCGGGGAGCTGTTTTTT. It translates as CASSKSGTSDTGELFF. Rearrangement joined TRBV6-2 or TRBV6-3 to TRBJ2-2; TRBD2 lines up with 10 middle nucleotides. From the germline V gene, CDR1 is MNHEY and CDR2 is SVGEGT. The CDR3 measures 16 amino acids from cysteine to phenylalanine. Just the 48-base CDR3 DNA is kept, in frame starting at base 1. V has 5 bases trimmed and J has 3 bases trimmed; junction bases matching no gene number 6.